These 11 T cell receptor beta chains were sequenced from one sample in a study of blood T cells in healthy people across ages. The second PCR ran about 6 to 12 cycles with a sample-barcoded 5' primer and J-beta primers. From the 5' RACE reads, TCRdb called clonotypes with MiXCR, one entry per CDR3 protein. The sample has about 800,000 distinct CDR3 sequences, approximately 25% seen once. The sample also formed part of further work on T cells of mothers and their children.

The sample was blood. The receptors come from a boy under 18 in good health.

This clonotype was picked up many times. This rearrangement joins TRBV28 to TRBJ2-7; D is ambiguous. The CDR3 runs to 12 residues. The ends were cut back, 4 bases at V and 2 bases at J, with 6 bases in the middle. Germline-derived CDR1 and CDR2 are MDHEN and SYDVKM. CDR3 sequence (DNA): TGTGCCAGCAGTTCAGTAACCTACGAGCAGTACTTC. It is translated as CASSSVTYEQYF.

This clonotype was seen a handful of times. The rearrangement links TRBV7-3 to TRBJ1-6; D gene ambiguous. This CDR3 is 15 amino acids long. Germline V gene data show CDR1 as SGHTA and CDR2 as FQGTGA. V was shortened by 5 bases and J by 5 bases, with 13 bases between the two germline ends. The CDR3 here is CASSPDGDNNSPLHF. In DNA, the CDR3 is TGTGCCAGCAGCCCGGACGGAGACAATAATTCACCCCTCCACTTT.

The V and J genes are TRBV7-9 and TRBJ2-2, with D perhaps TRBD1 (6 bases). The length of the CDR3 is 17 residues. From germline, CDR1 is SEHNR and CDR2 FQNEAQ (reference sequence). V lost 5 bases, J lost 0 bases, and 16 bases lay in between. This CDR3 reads CASSPRDIGPNTGELFF. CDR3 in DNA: TGTGCCAGCAGCCCCCGGGACATAGGACCGAACACCGGGGAGCTGTTTTTT. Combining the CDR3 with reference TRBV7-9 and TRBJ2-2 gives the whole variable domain DTGVSQNPRHKITKRGQNVTFRCDPISEHNRLYWYRQTLGQGPEFLTYFQNEAQLEKSRLLSDRFSAERPKGSFSTLEIQRTEQGDSAMYLCASSPRDIGPNTGELFFGEGSRLTVL.

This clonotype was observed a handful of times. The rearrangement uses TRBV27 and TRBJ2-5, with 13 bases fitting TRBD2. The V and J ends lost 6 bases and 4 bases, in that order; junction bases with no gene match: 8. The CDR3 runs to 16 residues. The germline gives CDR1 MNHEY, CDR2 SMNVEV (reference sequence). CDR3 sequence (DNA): TGTGCCAGCAGCGGGGGACTAGCGGGAAGAGGAGAGACCCAGTACTTC. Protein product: CASSGGLAGRGETQYF.

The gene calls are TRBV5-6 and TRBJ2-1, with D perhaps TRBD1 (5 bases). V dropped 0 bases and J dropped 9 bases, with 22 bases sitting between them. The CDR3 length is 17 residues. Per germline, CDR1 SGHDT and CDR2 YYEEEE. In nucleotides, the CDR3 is TGTGCCAGCAGCTTGGAGAGCTCAGGGCCCAACGTCGGTGAGCAGTTCTTC. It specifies CASSLESSGPNVGEQFF.

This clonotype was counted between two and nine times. The DNA of the CDR3 is TGTGCCAGCAGGGGGACTAGCGGCGCCAATGAGCAGTTCTTC. The encoded protein is CASRGTSGANEQFF. This chain connects TRBV2 to TRBJ2-1, with TRBD2 matching over 11 bases. This CDR3 comprises 14 residues. From germline, CDR1 is SNHLY and CDR2 FYNNEI. V shed 6 bases and J 6 bases; nucleotides not matched to a gene: 4.

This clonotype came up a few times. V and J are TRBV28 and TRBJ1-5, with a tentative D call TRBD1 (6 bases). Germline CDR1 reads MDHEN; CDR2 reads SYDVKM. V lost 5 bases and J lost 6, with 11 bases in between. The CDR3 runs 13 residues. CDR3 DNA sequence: TGTGCCAGCAGTCTGGACAGCCCTCAGCCCCAGCATTTT. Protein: CASSLDSPQPQHF. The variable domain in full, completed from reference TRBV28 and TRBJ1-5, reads DVKVTQSSRYLVKRTGEKVFLECVQDMDHENMFWYRQDPGLGLRLIYFSYDVKMKEKGDIPEGYSVSREKKERFSLILESASTNQTSMYLCASSLDSPQPQHFGDGTRLSIL.

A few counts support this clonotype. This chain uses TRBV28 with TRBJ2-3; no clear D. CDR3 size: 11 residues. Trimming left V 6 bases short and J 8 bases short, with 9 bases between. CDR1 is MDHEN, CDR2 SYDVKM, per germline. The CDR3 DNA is TGTGCCAGCAGGTCCGGCGCTACGCAGTATTTT. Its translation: CASRSGATQYF.

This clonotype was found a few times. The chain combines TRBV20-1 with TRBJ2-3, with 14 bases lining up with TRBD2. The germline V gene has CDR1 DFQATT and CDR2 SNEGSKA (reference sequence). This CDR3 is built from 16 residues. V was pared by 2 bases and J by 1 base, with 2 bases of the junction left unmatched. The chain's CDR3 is CSARSGLAGGTDTQYF. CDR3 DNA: TGCAGTGCTAGATCGGGACTAGCGGGGGGCACAGATACGCAGTATTTT.

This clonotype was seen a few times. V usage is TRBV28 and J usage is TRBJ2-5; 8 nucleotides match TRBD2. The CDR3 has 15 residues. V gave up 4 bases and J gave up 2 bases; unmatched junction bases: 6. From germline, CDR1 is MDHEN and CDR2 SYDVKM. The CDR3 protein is CASSSLTSVQETQYF. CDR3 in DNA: TGTGCCAGCAGTTCACTGACTAGCGTTCAAGAGACCCAGTACTTC.

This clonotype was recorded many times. This CDR3 reads CASRRDSQETQYF. DNA for the CDR3: TGTGCCAGCAGGCGGGACAGCCAAGAGACCCAGTACTTC. The chain carries TRBV6-1 and TRBJ2-5, with a weak D call TRBD1 (7 bases). V lost 6 bases and J lost 1, with 9 bases in between. CDR1 is MNHNS, CDR2 SASEGT, per germline. The CDR3 totals 13 residues.